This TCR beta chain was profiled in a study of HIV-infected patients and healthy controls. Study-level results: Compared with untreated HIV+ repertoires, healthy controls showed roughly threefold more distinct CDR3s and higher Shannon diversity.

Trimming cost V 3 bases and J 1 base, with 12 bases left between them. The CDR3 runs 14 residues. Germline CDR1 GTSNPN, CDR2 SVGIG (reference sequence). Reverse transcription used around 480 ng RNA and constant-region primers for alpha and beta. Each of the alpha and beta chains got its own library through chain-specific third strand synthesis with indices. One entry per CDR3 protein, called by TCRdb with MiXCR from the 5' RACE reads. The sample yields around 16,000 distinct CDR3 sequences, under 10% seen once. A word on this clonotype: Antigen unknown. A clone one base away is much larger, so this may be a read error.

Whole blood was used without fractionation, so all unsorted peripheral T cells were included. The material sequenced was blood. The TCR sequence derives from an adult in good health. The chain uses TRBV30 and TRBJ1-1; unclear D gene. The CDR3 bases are TGTGCCTGGAGATCGCACATCCAGAACACTGAAGCTTTCTTT. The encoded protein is CAWRSHIQNTEAFF.